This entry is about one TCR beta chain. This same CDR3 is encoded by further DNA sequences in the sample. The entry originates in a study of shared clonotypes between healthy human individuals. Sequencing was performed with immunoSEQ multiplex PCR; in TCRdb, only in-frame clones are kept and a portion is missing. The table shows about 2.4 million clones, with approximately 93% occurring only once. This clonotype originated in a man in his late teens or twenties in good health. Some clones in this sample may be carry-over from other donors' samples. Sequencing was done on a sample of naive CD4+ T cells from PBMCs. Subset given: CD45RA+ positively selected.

CDR3 residues: CASSFLGGTRQPQHF. DNA for the CDR3: TGTGCCAGCAGCTTTCTGGGGGGCACCCGGCAGCCCCAGCATTTT. The chain carries TRBV28 and TRBJ1-5; D perhaps matches TRBD1 (6 bases). This CDR3 has 15 amino acids. Germline CDR1 reads MDHEN; CDR2 reads SYDVKM. V lost 6 bases, J lost 7 bases, and 19 bases lay in between. Supplemented by reference TRBV28 and TRBJ1-5, the full variable domain reads DVKVTQSSRYLVKRTGEKVFLECVQDMDHENMFWYRQDPGLGLRLIYFSYDVKMKEKGDIPEGYSVSREKKERFSLILESASTNQTSMYLCASSFLGGTRQPQHFGDGTRLSIL.